The 4 T cell receptor beta chains below come from one sample, sequenced in a study of response to subunit inactivated influenza vaccine. TCRdb redid the calling of the RT-PCR reads with MiXCR, one entry per CDR3 protein. Of around 500,000 distinct CDR3 sequences listed, roughly 9.8% were seen once; the top ten hold 9.5% to 15%. The sequencing used PBMCs from blood, collected about 6 weeks after vaccination. These receptors were taken from a man aged 50 to 60 who received an inactivated influenza vaccine.

The chain joins TRBV20-1 to TRBJ1-4; D may be TRBD1 (5 bases). The germline V and J ends were trimmed by 6 bases and 3 bases, with 20 bases remaining between them. This CDR3 contains 16 residues. From germline, CDR1 is DFQATT and CDR2 SNEGSKA (reference sequence). Written as DNA, the CDR3 is TGCAGTGCCCTCGCGGCGGGGCGTTCCCCTAATGAAAAACTGTTTTTT. It codes for CSALAAGRSPNEKLFF.

The sample holds a few counts of this clonotype. The gene calls are TRBV6-5 and TRBJ2-7; D is unclear. CDR1 is MNHEY and CDR2 is SVGAGI in the germline V gene. V lost 2 bases and J lost 2, with 10 bases in between. The CDR3 sequence is 14 residues long. CDR3 residues: CASSYGLGTYEQYF. CDR3 nucleotides: TGTGCCAGCAGTTACGGCCTGGGAACCTACGAGCAGTACTTC.

V usage is TRBV3-1 and J usage is TRBJ2-7, with TRBD2 matching over 7 bases. CDR1 LGHDT and CDR2 YNNKEL come from the germline V gene (reference sequence). The CDR3 has 14 amino acids. J was trimmed by 5 bases and V by 0 bases; bases with no gene match: 4. The CDR3 region has the DNA TGTGCCAGCAGCCAAGATCGCGGGAGCCACGAGCAGTACTTC. This translates into CASSQDRGSHEQYF.

DNA of the CDR3: TGTGCCAGCACCGAGACAGGATTGAACACCGGGGAGCTGTTTTTT. It translates to CASTETGLNTGELFF. The V call is TRBV6-2 or TRBV6-3, the J call TRBJ2-2; tentatively, D is TRBD1 (6 bases). This CDR3 is 15 amino acids long. Looked up from germline, CDR1 is MNHEY and CDR2 is SVGEGT. Trimming took 7 bases from V and 1 from J, leaving 13 bases between them.